The table lists the clone carrying this T cell receptor (beta chain) with a few counts. The antigen is unknown. Amplification of TCR alpha and beta CDR3 regions from RNA used iRepertoire nested multiplex PCR. TCRdb used MiXCR to reprocess the multiplex PCR reads, holding one entry per CDR3 protein. This table has roughly 350,000 distinct CDR3 sequences, roughly two fifths appearing once. This specimen comes from a study of glioma-infiltrating T cells. Study information: Presurgical dexamethasone in glioma patients lasted six or fewer days.

The study, taken as a whole, reports: Gliomas, especially low-grade, showed above-expected tissue-blood divergence; non-neoplastic patients showed below. Only very few CDR3 sequences appeared in both tissue and blood. Signature shared blood CDR3 motifs were enriched in low-divergence and depleted in high-divergence patients.

What was sequenced was glioma tissue, nonneoplastic brain tissue, or PBMCs (not recorded which). The sequence derives from a human donor with low-grade glioma or glioblastoma, undergoing nonglioma brain surgery, or in good health (not recorded which).

CDR3 sequence (DNA): TGTGCCAGCAGCCAGGGCCGGGAAGAGACCCAGTACTTC. It codes for CASSQGREETQYF. The rearrangement links TRBV6-2 or TRBV6-3 to TRBJ2-5, with D tentatively TRBD1 (5 bases). Looked up from germline, CDR1 is MNHEY and CDR2 is SVGEGT. V was cut by 6 bases and J by 3 bases, with 11 bases left in between. The CDR3 is made up of 13 amino acids.